Following are 13 T cell receptor beta chains from one sample sequenced in a study of T cell responses to AZD1222 COVID-19 vaccine. Sequencing used immunoSEQ multiplex PCR; TCRdb keeps in-frame clones, though not all of them. Of 100,000 to 150,000 clones in the sample, less than 95% were seen once. The sample here was peripheral blood, taken on day 0 of MenACWY control vaccination. All receptors derive from an adult in good health.

In this sample, this clone turned up once. The CDR3 DNA follows: TGTGCCAGCAGTAGGACAGGGAACACTGAAGCTTTCTTT. Translated, it gives CASSRTGNTEAFF. The chain carries TRBV6-5 and TRBJ1-1, with 7 nucleotides matching TRBD1. Germline V gene data show CDR1 as MNHEY and CDR2 as SVGAGI. The CDR3 loop spans 13 amino acids. The junction had 1 base not matched to a gene; V was cut back by 5 bases and J by 1 base.

This clone was seen just once. This chain joins TRBV5-1 and TRBJ1-2; a possible D gene is TRBD1 (6 bases). The V and J ends lost 4 bases and 5 bases respectively, with 21 bases between them. Per the germline V gene, CDR1 is SGHRS and CDR2 is YFSETQ. The CDR3 runs 16 residues. The CDR3 is CASSPAGDARKYGYTF. The CDR3 DNA follows: TGCGCCAGCAGCCCGGCAGGGGACGCTCGCAAGTATGGCTACACCTTC. The full variable domain, in which reference TRBV5-1 and TRBJ1-2 provide the parts outside the CDR3, is KAGVTQTPRYLIKTRGQQVTLSCSPISGHRSVSWYQQTPGQGLQFLFEYFSETQRNKGNFPGRFSGRQFSNSRSEMNVSTLELGDSALYLCASSPAGDARKYGYTFGSGTRLTVV.

The rearrangement links TRBV19 to TRBJ1-6, with 9 bases that match TRBD1. After removal of 5 bases from V and 10 bases from J, the junction contained 6 bases not matched to a gene. The germline gives CDR1 LNHDA, CDR2 SQIVND (reference sequence). CDR3 length: 14 amino acids. Here the CDR3 reads CASSRDRDYSPLHF. In DNA, the CDR3 is TGTGCCAGTAGTCGGGACAGGGACTACTCACCCCTCCACTTT.

This clone was seen only once. The chain combines TRBV19 with TRBJ1-1; 7 bases agree with TRBD1. The V and J ends lost 4 bases and 5 bases, in that order; junction bases with no gene match: 16. Germline loops: CDR1 LNHDA, CDR2 SQIVND (reference sequence). CDR3 length: 17 amino acids. The CDR3 region is CASSTLSLTGEGTEAFF. CDR3 nucleotide sequence: TGTGCCAGTAGTACCCTATCCCTCACAGGGGAGGGAACTGAAGCTTTCTTT.

V usage is TRBV5-1 and J usage is TRBJ1-1, with TRBD1 matching 10 bases. Germline CDR1 reads SGHRS; CDR2 reads YFSETQ. This CDR3 is built from 17 residues. V shed 1 base, J shed 1 base, and the junction held 7 bases outside the gene matches. CDR3 nucleotides: TGCGCCAGCAGCTTGTCCGAGACAGGGGGCCCGAACACTGAAGCTTTCTTT. Translated: CASSLSETGGPNTEAFF.

The chain is built from TRBV6-5 and TRBJ2-5; D ambiguous. This CDR3 is 14 amino acids long. CDR1 and CDR2 (germline): MNHEY, SVGAGI. V was cut by 0 bases and J by 3 bases, with 8 bases left in between. The CDR3 spells CASSYSTLKETQYF. The CDR3, as DNA: TGTGCCAGCAGTTACTCGACCTTAAAAGAGACCCAGTACTTC.

This rearrangement joins TRBV10-2 to TRBJ2-3; D is undetermined. The CDR3 is made up of 13 amino acids. The V gene's germline CDR1 is WSHSY and CDR2 SAAADI. V gave up 8 bases and J gave up 2 bases, with 11 bases separating them. The CDR3 DNA reads as TGCGCCAGCTTAAGTGATACCACAGATACGCAGTATTTT. This gives the protein CASLSDTTDTQYF.

The V call is TRBV27, the J call TRBJ2-3; D uncertain. The CDR3 is 17 amino acids. CDR1 is MNHEY, CDR2 SMNVEV, per germline (reference sequence). The V end was cut by 3 bases, the J end by 0 bases, with 16 bases between. In DNA form, the CDR3 reads TGTGCCAGCAGTTTCGGCACTGCCTCCCCAAGCACAGATACGCAGTATTTT. It codes for CASSFGTASPSTDTQYF.

The chain uses TRBV18 and TRBJ2-5, with a tentative D call TRBD1 (6 bases). The CDR3 is 14 residues long. Trimming shortened V by 0 bases and J by 4 bases, and 9 bases separated the two germline ends. Germline CDR1 KGHSH, CDR2 LQKENI. The CDR3 loop is CASSPPPGAETQYF. The CDR3 DNA is TGTGCCAGCTCACCACCGCCAGGGGCAGAGACCCAGTACTTC.

The V gene is TRBV11-2, the J gene TRBJ2-7; 7 positions agree with TRBD1. V lost 2 bases and J lost 3; bases outside the gene matches: 7. The CDR3 extends over 15 amino acids. Germline V gene lookup returns CDR1 SGHAT and CDR2 FQNNGV. The CDR3 nucleotides read TGTGCCAGCAGCTTATTTCCGGACAGGATCTACGAGCAGTACTTC. It translates to CASSLFPDRIYEQYF.

The chain links TRBV29-1 to TRBJ2-7, with D perhaps matching TRBD2 (6 bases). V shed 7 bases and J shed 3 bases, with 19 bases lying between them. The CDR3 runs to 14 residues. CDR1 is SQVTM and CDR2 is ANQGSEA in the germline V gene. CDR3 protein: CSAALGGTGYEQYF. As DNA, the CDR3 is TGCAGCGCCGCCTTGGGAGGAACAGGCTACGAGCAGTACTTC.

In its sample, this clone was seen a few times. CDR3 amino acids: CASSRTQGEYTEAFF. The CDR3 nucleotides are TGTGCCAGCAGCCGCACACAGGGGGAGTACACTGAAGCTTTCTTT. The V and J genes are TRBV14 and TRBJ1-1, with 8 bases lining up with TRBD1. The germline V gene encodes CDR1 SGHDN and CDR2 FVKESK. The CDR3 loop spans 15 amino acids. J lost 3 bases, V lost 4 bases, and 7 bases had no gene match.

Only one count was recorded for this clone. The chain combines TRBV6-8 with TRBJ1-2; D gene unclear. CDR3 length: 14 residues. Trimming left V 5 bases short and J 8 bases short, with 18 bases between. CDR1 is MNHGY, CDR2 SAAAGT, per germline. The chain's CDR3 is CASSPMRELCGYTF. The CDR3 DNA reads as TGTGCCAGCAGTCCCATGCGGGAACTATGCGGCTACACCTTC.